Listed here are 9 T cell receptor beta chains from one sample, sequenced in a study of preoperative IRX-2 immunotherapy in early breast cancer (dated by TCRdb to the late 2010s). The library was generated by the immunoSEQ multiplex PCR assay. In TCRdb, the immuneACCESS table is reduced to in-frame sequences with V and J assigned. These tables do not hold every clone; where another copy was compared, an unresolved V gene accounts for under half, and the others remain unexplained. The sample yields about 33,000 clones; 89% were counted once. In total, the top ten clones hold 1.6% of the sample. In light of the paper, this sample's treatment or condition label describes: preoperative locoregional IRX-2 cytokine immunotherapy. This material consisted of tumor tissue, taken after IRX-2 immunotherapy. These receptor sequences come from a human donor with breast cancer.

The chain recombines TRBV11-3 with TRBJ2-7; 10 bases are shared with TRBD2. Germline trimming cut 6 bases from V and 1 base from J; bases unmatched to any gene: 3. CDR3 length equals 14 residues. The germline V gene has CDR1 SGHNT and CDR2 YENEEA. The CDR3 DNA is TGTGCCAGCAGTACTAGCGGGGTATCCTACGAGCAGTACTTC. It translates to CASSTSGVSYEQYF.

This rearrangement joins TRBV7-1 to TRBJ1-3; D gene uncertain. TRBV7-1 is sorted into the ORF group, with uncertain function. Trimming stripped 4 bases from V and 8 bases from J, with 12 bases between. CDR3 length equals 13 residues. CDR3 sequence (DNA): TGTGCCAGCAGCTTAGTTCTCGGGGACACCATATATTTT. This sequence encodes CASSLVLGDTIYF.

The chain carries TRBV25-1 and TRBJ1-3; D may be TRBD1 (6 bases). This CDR3 has 14 residues. Germline V gene sequence: CDR1 MGHDK, CDR2 SYGVNS. The germline V and J ends were trimmed by 5 bases and 2 bases, with 10 bases remaining between them. CDR3: CASSKQGTGNTIYF. The CDR3 DNA reads TGTGCCAGCAGTAAACAGGGAACTGGAAACACCATATATTTT. The full variable domain, rest sourced from reference TRBV25-1 and TRBJ1-3, is EADIYQTPRYLVIGTGKKITLECSQTMGHDKMYWYQQDPGMELHLIHYSYGVNSTEKGDLSSESTVSRIRTEHFPLTLESARPSHTSQYLCASSKQGTGNTIYFGEGSWLTVV.

The rearrangement links TRBV14 to TRBJ1-2, with D unclear. The V gene lost 1 base and the J gene lost 5 bases, with 11 bases spanning the gap. The germline gives CDR1 SGHDN, CDR2 FVKESK. The CDR3 covers 14 residues. The CDR3 coding sequence is TGTGCCAGCAGCCAAGTGGGTGGGCAGTATGGCTACACCTTC. Its translation is CASSQVGGQYGYTF.

This sequence joins TRBV23-1 and TRBJ2-7, with D hard to call. TRBV23-1 is assigned to the ORF class and has an uncertain function. V lost 6 bases to trimming and J lost 4 bases, with 13 bases between them. The CDR3 contains 13 residues. In DNA form, the CDR3 reads TGCGCCAGCAGCCAAGGAATGGGGTACGAGCAGTACTTC. It specifies CASSQGMGYEQYF.

The chain has TRBV19 and TRBJ1-5; TRBD1 might be the D (6 bases). This CDR3 contains 14 residues. Germline CDR1 LNHDA, CDR2 SQIVND (reference sequence). Trimming pared 5 bases from V and 0 bases from J, leaving 8 bases between. The CDR3 sequence is CASSPQGSNQPQHF. The CDR3 nucleotides read TGTGCCAGTAGTCCACAGGGTAGCAATCAGCCCCAGCATTTT.

The chain carries TRBV18 and TRBJ1-1; D not certain. The CDR3 loop spans 13 amino acids. Deletions cut 6 bases from V and 3 bases from J, with 11 bases between. Germline loops: CDR1 KGHSH, CDR2 LQKENI. The CDR3 DNA sequence: TGTGCCAGCTCCCCTGATGTTGACACTGAAGCTTTCTTT. This encodes CASSPDVDTEAFF.

The J gene is TRBJ1-4, the V gene TRBV14; D unresolved. Trimming removed 0 bases from V and 8 bases from J, with 13 bases in between. Germline CDR1 SGHDN, CDR2 FVKESK. The CDR3 is made up of 15 amino acids. In nucleotides, the CDR3 is TGTGCCAGCAGCCAAGATAAAGGCGCCGGGGAAAAACTGTTTTTT. It specifies CASSQDKGAGEKLFF.

The J gene is TRBJ1-2, the V gene TRBV6-8, with D maybe TRBD1 (5 bases). V lost 0 bases and J 7 bases, leaving 9 bases between the germline ends. Looked up from germline, CDR1 is MNHGY and CDR2 is SAAAGT. The CDR3 runs 13 residues. The CDR3 bases are TGTGCCAGCAGTTACTCCCAGGGTGCTGGCTACACCTTC. Translating it yields CASSYSQGAGYTF.